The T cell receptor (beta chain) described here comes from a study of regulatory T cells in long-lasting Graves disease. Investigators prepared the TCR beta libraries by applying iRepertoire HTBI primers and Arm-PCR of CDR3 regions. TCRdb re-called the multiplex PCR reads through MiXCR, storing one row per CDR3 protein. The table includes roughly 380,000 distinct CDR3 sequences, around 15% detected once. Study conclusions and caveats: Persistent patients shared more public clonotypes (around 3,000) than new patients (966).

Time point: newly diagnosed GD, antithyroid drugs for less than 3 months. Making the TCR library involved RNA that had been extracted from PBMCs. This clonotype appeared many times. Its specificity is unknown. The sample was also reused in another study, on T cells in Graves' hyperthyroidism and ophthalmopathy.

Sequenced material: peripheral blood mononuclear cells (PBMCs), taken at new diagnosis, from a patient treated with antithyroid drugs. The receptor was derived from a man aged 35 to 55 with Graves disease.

CDR3 coding DNA: TGTGCCAGCAGCCCGACTAGGAATTTGAGGCGTGAAAAACTGTTTTTT. Its translation is CASSPTRNLRREKLFF. The chain uses TRBV12-3 or TRBV12-4 and TRBJ1-4; D unresolved. V gave up 6 bases and J gave up 7 bases, with 21 bases separating them. This CDR3 spans 16 amino acids.